The 6 T cell receptor beta chains listed next were all sequenced from one sample in a study of T cells in Graves' hyperthyroidism and ophthalmopathy. RNA transcripts yielded amplified TCR beta CDR3 regions. RT-PCR in the first round (using the HTBI primer set) targeted the TCR CDR3. TCRdb analysed the multiplex PCR reads with MiXCR anew, one entry per CDR3 protein. This table has about 690,000 distinct CDR3 sequences, 17% appearing once. Sequencing used blood. These receptors all stem from a man aged 50 to 60 with Graves' hyperthyroidism.

This chain uses TRBV20-1 with TRBJ2-6; no firm D call. This CDR3 is built from 15 residues. Trimming left V 5 bases short and J 0 bases short, with 11 bases between. Germline CDR1 reads DFQATT; CDR2 reads SNEGSKA (reference sequence). CDR3: CSALWPGSGANVLTF. The CDR3, as DNA: TGCAGTGCTCTTTGGCCGGGCTCTGGGGCCAACGTCCTGACTTTC.

The chain uses TRBV6-5 and TRBJ2-3, with 9 bases fitting TRBD1. The CDR3 consists of 14 residues. V lost 3 bases to trimming and J lost 6 bases; unmatched junction nucleotides: 4. In germline, CDR1 is MNHEY, CDR2 SVGAGI. The CDR3 bases are TGTGCCAGCAGTTATGGGACAGGGTCCGATACGCAGTATTTT. This codes for CASSYGTGSDTQYF.

In this sample, this clonotype turned up many times. This sequence joins TRBV29-1 and TRBJ2-1; TRBD2 is a possible D gene (6 bases). V was shortened by 0 bases and J by 5 bases, with 14 bases between the two germline ends. CDR1 is SQVTM and CDR2 is ANQGSEA in the germline V gene. The CDR3 spans 15 residues. The CDR3 DNA reads TGCAGCGTTGAAGATCCACTAGCAACGAACAATGAGCAGTTCTTC. It is translated as CSVEDPLATNNEQFF.

The CDR3 bases are TGTGCCAGCAGTGTCTACTCAGGTAGCACAGATACGCAGTATTTT. Protein sequence: CASSVYSGSTDTQYF. V usage is TRBV6-1 and J usage is TRBJ2-3; D is ambiguous. The CDR3 consists of 15 residues. CDR1 and CDR2 (germline): MNHNS, SASEGT. V gave up 4 bases and J gave up 0 bases, with 11 bases separating them.

In this sample, this clonotype turned up many times. V is TRBV29-1 and J is TRBJ1-1, with TRBD1 matching 7 bases. CDR1 SQVTM and CDR2 ANQGSEA come from the germline V gene. Trimming at V came to 7 bases and at J to 0 bases, leaving 5 bases not matched to a gene. This CDR3 spans 13 amino acids. As DNA, the CDR3 is TGCAGCGCCCCGGGACAGATGAACACTGAAGCTTTCTTT. It specifies CSAPGQMNTEAFF. Variable domain in full (rest from reference TRBV29-1 and TRBJ1-1): SAVISQKPSRDICQRGTSLTIQCQVDSQVTMMFWYRQQPGQSLTLIATANQGSEATYESGFVIDKFPISRPNLTFSTLTVSNMSPEDSSIYLCSAPGQMNTEAFFGQGTRLTVV.

This clonotype showed up just a few times. V usage is TRBV27 and J usage is TRBJ2-7; perhaps TRBD1 as D (6 bases). The V end lost 3 bases, the J end lost 1 base, and 10 bases lay between the germline ends. Germline V lookup: CDR1 MNHEY, CDR2 SMNVEV (reference sequence). CDR3 length equals 14 residues. The CDR3 region is CASSFSDRSYEQYF. The CDR3 DNA sequence: TGTGCCAGCAGTTTCTCGGACAGATCCTACGAGCAGTACTTC.